This T cell receptor beta chain was identified in a study of CD8 T cells in Susac syndrome. Study context: When their blood was taken, patients with Susac syndrome were therapy-naive, taking corticosteroids, or taking intravenous immunoglobulin alone.

On this clonotype itself: Its antigen remains unidentified.

The CDR3 is 15 residues long. V lost 1 base, J lost 2 bases, and 13 bases lay in between. Germline V gene data show CDR1 as DFQATT and CDR2 as SNEGSKA (reference sequence). Study observations and caveats: There was no clonal expansion in the CD4+ T cell repertoires of Susac syndrome.

Reverse transcription of about 0.5 to 1 ug RNA was carried out with random hexamers. The method of amplification for TCR beta CDR3 was immunoSEQ multiplex PCR, covering 54 Vbeta and 13 Jbeta. TCRdb fed the immunoSEQ multiplex PCR reads into MiXCR, producing one record per CDR3 protein. The sample holds approximately 210,000 distinct CDR3 sequences, less than 95% seen once. Sequencing targeted TCR beta in blood CD8+ and CD4+ T cells. Sequencing input: CD4+ T cells from PBMCs. This chain connects TRBV20-1 to TRBJ2-3, with unresolved D. The receptor was isolated from a human donor with Susac syndrome. In nucleotides, the CDR3 is TGCAGTGCTAGAGGGAATGCTGGGGACACAGATACGCAGTATTTT. This codes for CSARGNAGDTDTQYF.